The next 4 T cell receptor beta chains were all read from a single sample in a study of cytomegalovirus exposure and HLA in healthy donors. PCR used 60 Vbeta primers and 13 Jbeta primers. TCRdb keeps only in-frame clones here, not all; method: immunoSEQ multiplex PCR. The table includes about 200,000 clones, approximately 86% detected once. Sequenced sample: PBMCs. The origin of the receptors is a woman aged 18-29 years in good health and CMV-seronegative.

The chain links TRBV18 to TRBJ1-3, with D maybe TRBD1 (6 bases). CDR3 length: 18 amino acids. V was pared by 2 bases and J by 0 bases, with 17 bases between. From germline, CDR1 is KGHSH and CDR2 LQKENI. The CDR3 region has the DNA TGTGCCAGCTCACCATTTCCACCAGCGACAGGCTCTGGAAACACCATATATTTT. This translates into CASSPFPPATGSGNTIYF.

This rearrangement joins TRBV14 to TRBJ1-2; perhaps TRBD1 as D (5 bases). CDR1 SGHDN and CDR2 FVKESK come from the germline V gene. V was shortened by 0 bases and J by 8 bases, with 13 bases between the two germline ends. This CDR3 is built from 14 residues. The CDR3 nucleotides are TGTGCCAGCAGCCAAGACCCCTTGGGGCGAGGCTACACCTTC. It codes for CASSQDPLGRGYTF.

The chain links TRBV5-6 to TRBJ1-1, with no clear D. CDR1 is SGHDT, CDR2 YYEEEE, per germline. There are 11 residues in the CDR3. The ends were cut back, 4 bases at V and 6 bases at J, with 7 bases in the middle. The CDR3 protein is CASSLRAEAFF. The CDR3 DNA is TGTGCCAGCAGCCTGCGGGCTGAAGCTTTCTTT.

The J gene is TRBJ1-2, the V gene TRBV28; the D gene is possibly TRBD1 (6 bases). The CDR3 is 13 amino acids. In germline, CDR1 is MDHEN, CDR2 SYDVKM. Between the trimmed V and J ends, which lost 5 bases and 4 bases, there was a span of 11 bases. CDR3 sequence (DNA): TGTGCCAGCAGTCCAAGGACAGTCTATGGCTACACCTTC. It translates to CASSPRTVYGYTF.